This TCR beta chain was found in a study of cytomegalovirus exposure and HLA in healthy donors. Study-wide context: Drawn from HLA-typed donors, some 80 million unique TCRs were held in an early data release.

V shed 2 bases and J 5 bases; nucleotides not matched to a gene: 4. Germline V gene data show CDR1 as SGHRS and CDR2 as YFSETQ. The CDR3 loop spans 14 amino acids. Study conclusions and caveats: A link between a missense DCLRE1C variant and TCR beta V- and J-gene trimming emerged from a later analysis.

Primers for the PCR totalled 60 Vbeta and 13 Jbeta. Produced via immunoSEQ multiplex PCR; TCRdb's table is partial and in-frame only. This sample has about 160,000 clones, with roughly 78% found just once. In the case of this clone: Its antigen is undetermined.

The TCR sequence derives from a woman in her 50s in good health and CMV-seropositive. The chain joins TRBV5-1 to TRBJ2-5, with 9 bases identical to TRBD1. Sequencing was done on a sample of PBMCs. CDR3: CASSFTGGRETQYF. CDR3 DNA sequence: TGCGCCAGCAGCTTCACAGGGGGCCGGGAGACCCAGTACTTC.